Following are 18 T cell receptor beta chains from one sample sequenced in a study of blood T cell repertoires in COVID-19. Some clones are missing from TCRdb's copy, which holds only in-frame ones; the method was immunoSEQ multiplex PCR. The sample contains about 33,000 clones, almost 85% of which appear only once. Sequencing used peripheral blood. The source of these receptors is a man aged 60-69 years with active COVID-19.

The chain has TRBV9 and TRBJ2-3; 10 nucleotides agree with TRBD2. Germline loops: CDR1 SGDLS, CDR2 YYNGEE. This CDR3 has 18 residues. Trimming cost V 0 bases and J 4 bases; bases outside gene matches: 11. In DNA, the CDR3 is TGTGCCAGCAGCGTAGTAGACCGGCTAGCGGGAGTACCAGATACGCAGTATTTT. It is translated as CASSVVDRLAGVPDTQYF.

The chain joins TRBV15 to TRBJ2-3; 8 nucleotides agree with TRBD2. Trimming at V came to 0 bases and at J to 0 bases, leaving 5 bases not matched to a gene. Germline V gives CDR1 LNHNV, CDR2 YYDKDF (reference sequence). The CDR3 has 17 amino acids. The CDR3, as DNA: TGTGCCACCAGCAGAGATCTGGGCGGGAGGAGCACAGATACGCAGTATTTT. This sequence encodes CATSRDLGGRSTDTQYF.

The chain carries TRBV6-5 and TRBJ2-3; the match to TRBD2 covers 14 bases. This CDR3 has 15 amino acids. V lost 10 bases to trimming and J lost 5 bases; unmatched junction nucleotides: 8. Germline assignment: CDR1 MNHEY and CDR2 SVGAGI. In nucleotides, the CDR3 is TGTGCCATCGCGAGAGGGACTAGCGGGAGAGATACGCAGTATTTT. Protein: CAIARGTSGRDTQYF.

This rearrangement joins TRBV6-6 to TRBJ1-4; D might be TRBD1 (6 bases). Trimming stripped 5 bases from V and 8 bases from J, with 15 bases between. Germline lookup yields CDR1 MNHNY and CDR2 SVGAGI (reference sequence). The CDR3 is 14 amino acids. This CDR3 reads CASSRSGEGEKLFF. The CDR3 DNA reads TGTGCCAGCAGTCGATCAGGGGAAGGCGAAAAACTGTTTTTT.

This rearrangement joins TRBV2 to TRBJ2-1; the D is unclear. V was cut by 3 bases and J by 9 bases, with 18 bases left in between. Germline V gene data show CDR1 as SNHLY and CDR2 as FYNNEI. This CDR3 region has 15 residues. CDR3 protein: CASSDVQAALSEQFF. The CDR3 nucleotides are TGTGCCAGCAGTGACGTGCAGGCTGCCTTGAGTGAGCAGTTCTTC. The whole variable domain, filled in from reference TRBV2 and TRBJ2-1, reads EPEVTQTPSHQVTQMGQEVILRCVPISNHLYFYWYRQILGQKVEFLVSFYNNEISEKSEIFDDQFSVERPDGSNFTLKIRSTKLEDSAMYFCASSDVQAALSEQFFGPGTRLTVL.

This clone is a singleton in its sample. The chain employs TRBV2 and TRBJ2-1; D remains ambiguous. There are 11 residues in the CDR3. V dropped 5 bases and J dropped 11 bases, with 10 bases sitting between them. Germline V gene lookup returns CDR1 SNHLY and CDR2 FYNNEI. Here the CDR3 reads CASSYLGQQFF. CDR3 nucleotides: TGTGCCAGCAGTTATCTTGGGCAGCAGTTCTTC.

This chain connects TRBV12-3 or TRBV12-4 to TRBJ1-2, with a possible D match to TRBD1 (6 bases). CDR3 size: 13 residues. Trimming pared 6 bases from V and 4 bases from J, leaving 12 bases between. Written as DNA, the CDR3 is TGTGCCAGCAGAAACTGGGACACCTATGGCTACACCTTC. This gives the protein CASRNWDTYGYTF.

The rearrangement links TRBV3-1 (or the pseudogene TRBV3-2) to TRBJ2-5, with D tentatively TRBD1 (5 bases). Trimming left V 2 bases short and J 7 bases short, with 11 bases between. Germline V gene lookup returns CDR1 LGHDT and CDR2 YNNKEL (reference sequence). This CDR3 comprises 13 residues. CDR3 nucleotide sequence: TGTGCCAGCAGCCAAACCAGGGTGGGGACCCAGTACTTC. It yields the protein CASSQTRVGTQYF.

This clone was found once. This rearrangement joins TRBV19 to TRBJ2-1; perhaps TRBD2 as D (5 bases). The V gene's germline CDR1 is LNHDA and CDR2 SQIVND (reference sequence). V was shortened by 5 bases and J by 6 bases, with 17 bases between the two germline ends. This CDR3 region has 15 residues. CDR3 sequence (DNA): TGTGCCAGTAGTGGCGCTAGCTTTCGGGGCAATGAGCAGTTCTTC. Translated: CASSGASFRGNEQFF.

The DNA of the CDR3 is TGTGCCAGCACCCGGGGCAATGAGCAGTTCTTC. Amino acids: CASTRGNEQFF. The chain recombines TRBV11-2 with TRBJ2-1; possibly TRBD2 for D (5 bases). The V gene lost 7 bases and the J gene lost 6 bases, with 7 bases spanning the gap. CDR3 length: 11 amino acids. Germline CDR1 reads SGHAT; CDR2 reads FQNNGV. The entire variable domain, with the rest obtained from reference TRBV11-2 and TRBJ2-1, is as follows: EAGVAQSPRYKIIEKRQSVAFWCNPISGHATLYWYQQILGQGPKLLIQFQNNGVVDDSQLPKDRFSAERLKGVDSTLKIQPAKLEDSAVYLCASTRGNEQFFGPGTRLTVL.

V usage is TRBV15 and J usage is TRBJ2-7; the D gene is possibly TRBD1 (5 bases). CDR1 and CDR2 (germline): LNHNV, YYDKDF (reference sequence). The ends were cut back, 0 bases at V and 6 bases at J, with 12 bases in the middle. The CDR3 loop spans 14 amino acids. CDR3 in amino acids: CATSREYRGSEQYF. CDR3 coding DNA: TGTGCCACCAGCAGAGAGTATAGGGGCTCCGAGCAGTACTTC.

The chain has TRBV7-2 and TRBJ2-5, with 8 bases aligning to TRBD1. Germline V gene data show CDR1 as SGHTA and CDR2 as FQGNSA. J lost 13 bases, V lost 0 bases, and 10 bases had no gene match. The CDR3 has 14 amino acids. CDR3 region: CASSLALRGQVGYF. CDR3 sequence (DNA): TGTGCCAGCAGCTTAGCGCTGAGGGGACAGGTGGGGTACTTC.

The chain links TRBV9 to TRBJ2-1; TRBD2 matches 14 bases. J was trimmed by 8 bases and V by 3 bases; bases with no gene match: 10. Germline V lookup: CDR1 SGDLS, CDR2 YYNGEE. The length of the CDR3 is 17 residues. CDR3 nucleotide sequence: TGTGCCAGCAGCGGCCCGGGACTAGCGGGAGTGTTGGATGAGCAGTTCTTC. Protein sequence: CASSGPGLAGVLDEQFF. Drawing the rest from reference TRBV9 and TRBJ2-1, the complete variable domain is DSGVTQTPKHLITATGQRVTLRCSPRSGDLSVYWYQQSLDQGLQFLIQYYNGEERAKGNILERFSAQQFPDLHSELNLSSLELGDSALYFCASSGPGLAGVLDEQFFGPGTRLTVL.

The J gene is TRBJ2-5, the V gene TRBV29-1; TRBD1 agrees at 10 bases. Looked up from germline, CDR1 is SQVTM and CDR2 is ANQGSEA. This CDR3 contains 14 residues. J gave up 7 bases and V 4 bases, and 9 bases lay outside the gene matches. This CDR3 reads CSVGQGAVLGTQYF. For the CDR3, the DNA is TGCAGCGTTGGACAGGGGGCCGTCCTTGGGACCCAGTACTTC. Supplemented by reference TRBV29-1 and TRBJ2-5, the full variable domain reads SAVISQKPSRDICQRGTSLTIQCQVDSQVTMMFWYRQQPGQSLTLIATANQGSEATYESGFVIDKFPISRPNLTFSTLTVSNMSPEDSSIYLCSVGQGAVLGTQYFGPGTRLLVL.

The chain uses TRBV19 and TRBJ1-5; D may be TRBD1 (6 bases). Trimming cost V 6 bases and J 4 bases, with 22 bases left between them. CDR1 is LNHDA, CDR2 SQIVND, per germline (reference sequence). This CDR3 is built from 17 residues. The DNA for the CDR3 is TGTGCCAGTAGACCGAGCGGGGGGGCGGGCCTGAATCAGCCCCAGCATTTT. Encoded protein: CASRPSGGAGLNQPQHF. Variable domain in full (rest from reference TRBV19 and TRBJ1-5): DGGITQSPKYLFRKEGQNVTLSCEQNLNHDAMYWYRQDPGQGLRLIYYSQIVNDFQKGDIAEGYSVSREKKESFPLTVTSAQKNPTAFYLCASRPSGGAGLNQPQHFGDGTRLSIL.

This chain joins TRBV27 and TRBJ2-2; 8 nucleotides agree with TRBD2. CDR1 and CDR2 from the germline V gene are MNHEY and SMNVEV (reference sequence). The CDR3 covers 15 residues. Trimming took 3 bases from V and 7 from J; bases not matched to a gene: 7. CDR3 nucleotide sequence: TGTGCCAGCAGTTTTCGCGGGAGGAGCGGCGGGGAGCTGTTTTTT. It encodes CASSFRGRSGGELFF.

This clone was seen more than once but under ten times. This chain connects TRBV28 to TRBJ1-6; perhaps TRBD1 as D (6 bases). Per the germline V gene, CDR1 is MDHEN and CDR2 is SYDVKM. V lost 1 base and J 9 bases, leaving 10 bases between the germline ends. The CDR3 extends over 14 amino acids. CDR3 bases: TGTGCCAGCAGTTTATTGGGGACAACTTCACCCCTCCACTTT. Its protein is CASSLLGTTSPLHF.

For the CDR3, the DNA is TGTGCCAGCATGAAGATAGCGGGAGCAGATACGCAGTATTTT. This encodes CASMKIAGADTQYF. V gene TRBV2 combines with J gene TRBJ2-3; 9 bases match TRBD2. V shed 7 bases, J shed 4 bases, and the junction held 6 bases outside the gene matches. Germline-derived CDR1 and CDR2 are SNHLY and FYNNEI. The CDR3 has 14 amino acids.